The present T cell receptor beta chain was sequenced within a study of blood T cell repertoires in COVID-19. Study in general: Sample material is recorded as cDNA or gDNA derived from T cells, B-cell-depleted T cells, or PBMCs.

The repertoire was sequenced with immunoSEQ multiplex PCR; TCRdb's copy has only in-frame clones and lacks some. The sample contains 170,000 or so clones, around four fifths of which appear only once. Trimming cost V 0 bases and J 6 bases, with 11 bases left between them. CDR1 and CDR2 from the germline V gene are LNHNV and YYDKDF (reference sequence). The CDR3 totals 14 residues. The sequence was obtained from a woman in her thirties or forties with COVID-19, enrolled during active disease. The sequencing input was peripheral blood. This chain uses TRBV15 with TRBJ1-1, with a possible D match to TRBD1 (5 bases). CDR3 sequence reads: CATSRDRQGAEAFF. The CDR3 bases are TGTGCCACCAGCAGAGATCGGCAGGGCGCTGAAGCTTTCTTT.